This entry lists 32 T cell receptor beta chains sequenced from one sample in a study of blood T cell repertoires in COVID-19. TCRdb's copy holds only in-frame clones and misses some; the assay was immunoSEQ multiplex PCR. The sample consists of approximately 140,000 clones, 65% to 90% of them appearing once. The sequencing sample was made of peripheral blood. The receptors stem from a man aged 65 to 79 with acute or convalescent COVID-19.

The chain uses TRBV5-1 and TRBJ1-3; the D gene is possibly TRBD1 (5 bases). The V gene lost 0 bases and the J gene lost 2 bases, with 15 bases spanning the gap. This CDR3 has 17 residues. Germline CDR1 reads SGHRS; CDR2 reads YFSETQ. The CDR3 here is CASSLDPLGAAGNTIYF. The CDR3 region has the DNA TGCGCCAGCAGCTTGGATCCCTTAGGGGCTGCTGGAAACACCATATATTTT.

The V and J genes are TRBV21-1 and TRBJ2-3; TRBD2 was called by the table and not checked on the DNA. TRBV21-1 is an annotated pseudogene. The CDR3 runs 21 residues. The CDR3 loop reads CASSARGWDRLAGSCTDTQYF. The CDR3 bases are TGTGCCAGCAGCGCCCGTGGATGGGACCGACTAGCGGGGAGCTGTACAGATACGCAGTATTTT.

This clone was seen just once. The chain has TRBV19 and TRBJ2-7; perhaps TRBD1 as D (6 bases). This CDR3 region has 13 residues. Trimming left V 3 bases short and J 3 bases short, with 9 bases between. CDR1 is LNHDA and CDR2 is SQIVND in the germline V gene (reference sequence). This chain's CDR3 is CASSMVQGYEQYF. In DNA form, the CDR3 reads TGTGCCAGTAGTATGGTACAGGGCTACGAGCAGTACTTC. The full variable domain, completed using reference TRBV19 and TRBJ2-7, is DGGITQSPKYLFRKEGQNVTLSCEQNLNHDAMYWYRQDPGQGLRLIYYSQIVNDFQKGDIAEGYSVSREKKESFPLTVTSAQKNPTAFYLCASSMVQGYEQYFGPGTRLTVT.

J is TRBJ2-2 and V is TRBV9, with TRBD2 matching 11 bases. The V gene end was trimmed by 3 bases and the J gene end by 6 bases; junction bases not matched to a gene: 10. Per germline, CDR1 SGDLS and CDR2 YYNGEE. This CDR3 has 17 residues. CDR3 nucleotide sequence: TGTGCCAGCAGCGCCCCCCGGGGACTAGCGGATCCCGGGGAGCTGTTTTTT. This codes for CASSAPRGLADPGELFF.

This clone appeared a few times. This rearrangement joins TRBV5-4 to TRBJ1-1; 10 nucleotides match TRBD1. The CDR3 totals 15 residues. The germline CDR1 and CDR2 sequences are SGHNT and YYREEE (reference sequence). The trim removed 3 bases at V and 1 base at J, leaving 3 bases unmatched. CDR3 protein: CASSSDRGPNTEAFF. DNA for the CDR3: TGTGCCAGCAGCTCCGACAGGGGGCCGAACACTGAAGCTTTCTTT.

CDR3 coding DNA: TGTGCCAGCAGTTTATCAGGGGCGTATTCACCCCTCCACTTT. Amino acid sequence: CASSLSGAYSPLHF. This rearrangement joins TRBV28 to TRBJ1-6; possible D gene TRBD1, 6 bases. The germline V gene encodes CDR1 MDHEN and CDR2 SYDVKM. The CDR3 is 14 amino acids. Trimming left V 1 base short and J 8 bases short, with 9 bases between. The full variable domain, its missing parts supplied by reference TRBV28 and TRBJ1-6, is DVKVTQSSRYLVKRTGEKVFLECVQDMDHENMFWYRQDPGLGLRLIYFSYDVKMKEKGDIPEGYSVSREKKERFSLILESASTNQTSMYLCASSLSGAYSPLHFGNGTRLTVT.

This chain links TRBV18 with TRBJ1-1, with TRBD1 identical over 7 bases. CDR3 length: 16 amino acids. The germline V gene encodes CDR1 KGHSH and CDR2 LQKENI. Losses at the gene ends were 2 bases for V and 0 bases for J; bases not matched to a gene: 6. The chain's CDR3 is CASSPNRQGLNTEAFF. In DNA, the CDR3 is TGTGCCAGCTCACCAAACAGACAGGGCCTGAACACTGAAGCTTTCTTT.

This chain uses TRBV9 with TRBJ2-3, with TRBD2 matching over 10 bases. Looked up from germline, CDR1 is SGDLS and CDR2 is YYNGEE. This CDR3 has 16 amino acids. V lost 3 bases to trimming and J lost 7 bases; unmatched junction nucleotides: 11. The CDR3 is CASSEALAGVWNTQYF. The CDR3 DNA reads TGTGCCAGCAGCGAGGCGCTAGCGGGAGTTTGGAATACGCAGTATTTT.

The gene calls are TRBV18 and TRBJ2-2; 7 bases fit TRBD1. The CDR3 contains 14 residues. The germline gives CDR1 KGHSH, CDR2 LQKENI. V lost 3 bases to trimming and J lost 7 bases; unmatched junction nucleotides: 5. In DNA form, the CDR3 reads TGTGCCAGCTCACCCCCCGGACAGGTCGGGGAGCTGTTTTTT. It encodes CASSPPGQVGELFF.

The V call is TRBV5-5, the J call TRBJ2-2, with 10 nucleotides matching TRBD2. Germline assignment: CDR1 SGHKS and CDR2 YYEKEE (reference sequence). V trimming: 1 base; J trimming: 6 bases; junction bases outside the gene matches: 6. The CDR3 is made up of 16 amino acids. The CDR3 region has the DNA TGTGCCAGCAGCTTGAGTCTAGCGGGAGTCGCCGGGGAGCTGTTTTTT. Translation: CASSLSLAGVAGELFF.

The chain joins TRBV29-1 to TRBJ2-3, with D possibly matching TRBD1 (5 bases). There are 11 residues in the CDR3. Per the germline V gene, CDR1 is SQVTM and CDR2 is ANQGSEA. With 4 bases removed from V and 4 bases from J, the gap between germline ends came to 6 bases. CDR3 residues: CSVGQSDTQYF. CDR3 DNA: TGCAGCGTTGGACAGTCAGATACGCAGTATTTT.

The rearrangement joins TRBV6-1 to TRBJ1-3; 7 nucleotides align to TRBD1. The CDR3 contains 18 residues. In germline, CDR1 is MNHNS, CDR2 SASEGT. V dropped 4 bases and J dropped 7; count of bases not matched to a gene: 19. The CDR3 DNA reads TGTGCCAGCAGTGTCTACCGCGGTACAGGGGTGACAGGGAACACCATATATTTT. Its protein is CASSVYRGTGVTGNTIYF.

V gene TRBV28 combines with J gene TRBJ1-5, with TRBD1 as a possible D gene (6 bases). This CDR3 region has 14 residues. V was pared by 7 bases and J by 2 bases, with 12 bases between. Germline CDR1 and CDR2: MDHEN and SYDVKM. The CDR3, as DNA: TGTGCCAGCAACACCCCAGGGGGCAATCAGCCCCAGCATTTT. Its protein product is CASNTPGGNQPQHF. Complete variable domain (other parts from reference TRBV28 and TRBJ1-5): DVKVTQSSRYLVKRTGEKVFLECVQDMDHENMFWYRQDPGLGLRLIYFSYDVKMKEKGDIPEGYSVSREKKERFSLILESASTNQTSMYLCASNTPGGNQPQHFGDGTRLSIL.

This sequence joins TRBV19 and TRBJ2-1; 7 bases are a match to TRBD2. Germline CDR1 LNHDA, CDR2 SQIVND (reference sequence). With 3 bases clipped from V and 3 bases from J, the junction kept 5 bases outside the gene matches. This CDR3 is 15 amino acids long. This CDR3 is CASSMGGMGYNEQFF. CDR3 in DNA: TGTGCCAGTAGTATGGGGGGGATGGGCTACAATGAGCAGTTCTTC.

CDR3 amino acids: CAWSVGRTSGANVLTF. As DNA, the CDR3 is TGTGCCTGGAGTGTAGGGAGGACCTCTGGGGCCAACGTCCTGACTTTC. The chain links TRBV30 to TRBJ2-6; D may be TRBD2 (6 bases). Looked up from germline, CDR1 is GTSNPN and CDR2 is SVGIG (reference sequence). The V and J ends lost 0 bases and 0 bases respectively, with 9 bases between them. The CDR3 is made up of 16 amino acids.

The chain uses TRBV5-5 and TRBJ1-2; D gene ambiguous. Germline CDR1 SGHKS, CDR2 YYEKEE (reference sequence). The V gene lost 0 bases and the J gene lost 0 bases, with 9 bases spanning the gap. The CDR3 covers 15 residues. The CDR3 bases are TGTGCCAGCAGCTTGGACAGAGCATCTAACTATGGCTACACCTTC. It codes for CASSLDRASNYGYTF.

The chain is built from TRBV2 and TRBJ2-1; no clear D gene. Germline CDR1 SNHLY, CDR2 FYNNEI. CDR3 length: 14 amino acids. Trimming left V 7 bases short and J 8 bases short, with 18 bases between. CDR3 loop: CASTQIPAIHEQFF. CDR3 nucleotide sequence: TGTGCCAGCACGCAGATACCTGCAATACATGAGCAGTTCTTC.

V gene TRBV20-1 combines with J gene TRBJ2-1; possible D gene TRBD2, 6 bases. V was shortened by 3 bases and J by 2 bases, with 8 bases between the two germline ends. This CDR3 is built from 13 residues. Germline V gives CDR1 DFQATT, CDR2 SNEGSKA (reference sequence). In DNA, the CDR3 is TGCAGTGCTAGTAGGGAGGCCTACAATGAGCAGTTCTTC. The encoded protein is CSASREAYNEQFF.

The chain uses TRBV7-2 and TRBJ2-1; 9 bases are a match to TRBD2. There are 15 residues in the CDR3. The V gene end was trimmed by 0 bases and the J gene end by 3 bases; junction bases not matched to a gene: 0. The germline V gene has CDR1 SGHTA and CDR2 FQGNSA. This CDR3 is CASSLAAGGYNEQFF. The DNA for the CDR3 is TGTGCCAGCAGCTTAGCAGCGGGAGGCTACAATGAGCAGTTCTTC. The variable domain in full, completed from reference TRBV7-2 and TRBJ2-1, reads GAGVSQSPSNKVTEKGKDVELRCDPISGHTALYWYRQSLGQGLEFLIYFQGNSAPDKSGLPSDRFSAERTGGSVSTLTIQRTQQEDSAVYLCASSLAAGGYNEQFFGPGTRLTVL.

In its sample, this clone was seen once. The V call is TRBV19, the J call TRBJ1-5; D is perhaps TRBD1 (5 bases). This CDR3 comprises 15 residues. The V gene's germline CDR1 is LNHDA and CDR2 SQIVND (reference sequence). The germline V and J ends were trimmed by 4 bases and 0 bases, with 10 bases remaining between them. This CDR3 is CASSTHRFSNQPQHF. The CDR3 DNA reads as TGTGCCAGTAGTACCCACAGGTTTAGCAATCAGCCCCAGCATTTT.

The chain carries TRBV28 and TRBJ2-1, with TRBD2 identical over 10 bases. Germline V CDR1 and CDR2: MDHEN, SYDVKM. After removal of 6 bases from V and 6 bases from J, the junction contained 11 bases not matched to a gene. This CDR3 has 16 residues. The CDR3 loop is CASRYVLAGDSNEQFF. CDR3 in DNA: TGTGCCAGCAGGTACGTCCTAGCGGGAGACTCCAATGAGCAGTTCTTC.

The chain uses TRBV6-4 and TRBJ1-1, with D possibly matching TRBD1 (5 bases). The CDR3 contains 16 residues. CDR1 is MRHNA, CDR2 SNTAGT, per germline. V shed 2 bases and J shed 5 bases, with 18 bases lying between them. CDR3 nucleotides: TGTGCCAGCAGTGACCTCGGGACTGCCTATGGGACTGAAGCTTTCTTT. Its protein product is CASSDLGTAYGTEAFF.

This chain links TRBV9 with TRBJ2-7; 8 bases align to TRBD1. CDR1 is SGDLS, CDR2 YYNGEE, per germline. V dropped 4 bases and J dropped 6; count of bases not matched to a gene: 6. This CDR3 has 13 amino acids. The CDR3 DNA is TGTGCCAGCAGCACGACAGGGGTGAGCGAGCAGTACTTC. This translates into CASSTTGVSEQYF.

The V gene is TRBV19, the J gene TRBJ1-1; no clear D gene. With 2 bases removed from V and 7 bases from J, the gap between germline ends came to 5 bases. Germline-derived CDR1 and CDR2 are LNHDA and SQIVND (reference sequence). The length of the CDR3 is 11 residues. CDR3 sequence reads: CASSITFEAFF. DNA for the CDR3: TGTGCCAGTAGTATAACTTTTGAAGCTTTCTTT.

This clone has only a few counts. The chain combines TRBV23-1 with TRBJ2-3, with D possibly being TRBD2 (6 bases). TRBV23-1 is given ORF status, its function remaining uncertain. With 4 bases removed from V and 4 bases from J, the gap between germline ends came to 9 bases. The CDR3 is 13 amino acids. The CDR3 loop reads CASSRREADTQYF. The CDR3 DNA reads TGCGCCAGCAGTCGGAGGGAGGCAGATACGCAGTATTTT.

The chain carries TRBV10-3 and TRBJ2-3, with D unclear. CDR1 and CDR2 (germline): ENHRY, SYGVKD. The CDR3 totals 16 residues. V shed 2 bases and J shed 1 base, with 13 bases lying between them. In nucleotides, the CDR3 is TGTGCCATCAGTGAGGAAATAGTTTCTGGCACAGATACGCAGTATTTT. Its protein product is CAISEEIVSGTDTQYF.

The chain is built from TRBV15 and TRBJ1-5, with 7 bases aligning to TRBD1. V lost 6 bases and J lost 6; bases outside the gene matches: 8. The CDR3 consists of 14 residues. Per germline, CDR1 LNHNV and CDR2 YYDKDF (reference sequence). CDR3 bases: TGTGCCACCAGAGGAGACAGGGCGTCTCAGCCCCAGCATTTT. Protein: CATRGDRASQPQHF. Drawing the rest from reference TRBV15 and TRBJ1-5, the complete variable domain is DAMVIQNPRYQVTQFGKPVTLSCSQTLNHNVMYWYQQKSSQAPKLLFHYYDKDFNNEADTPDNFQSRRPNTSFCFLDIRSPGLGDTAMYLCATRGDRASQPQHFGDGTRLSIL.

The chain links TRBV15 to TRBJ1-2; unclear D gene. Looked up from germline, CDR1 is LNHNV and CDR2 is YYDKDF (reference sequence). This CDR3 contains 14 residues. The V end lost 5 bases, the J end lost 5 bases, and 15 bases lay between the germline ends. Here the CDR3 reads CATSRHGVEYGYTF. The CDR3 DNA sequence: TGTGCCACCAGCCGCCACGGGGTGGAGTATGGCTACACCTTC.

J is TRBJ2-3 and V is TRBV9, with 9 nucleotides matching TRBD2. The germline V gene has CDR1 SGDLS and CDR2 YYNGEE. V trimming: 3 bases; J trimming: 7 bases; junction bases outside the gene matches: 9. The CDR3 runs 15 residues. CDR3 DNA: TGTGCCAGCAGCGGCTCCGGGACTAGCTCCAATACGCAGTATTTT. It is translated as CASSGSGTSSNTQYF.

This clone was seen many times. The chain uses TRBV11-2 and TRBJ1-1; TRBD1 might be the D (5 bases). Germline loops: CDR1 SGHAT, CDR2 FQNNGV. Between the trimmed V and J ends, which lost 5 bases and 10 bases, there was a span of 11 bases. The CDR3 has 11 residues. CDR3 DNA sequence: TGTGCCAGCAGCCGGGGACTTGGAGCTTTCTTT. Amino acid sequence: CASSRGLGAFF. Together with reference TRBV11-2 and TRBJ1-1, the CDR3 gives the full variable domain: EAGVAQSPRYKIIEKRQSVAFWCNPISGHATLYWYQQILGQGPKLLIQFQNNGVVDDSQLPKDRFSAERLKGVDSTLKIQPAKLEDSAVYLCASSRGLGAFFGQGTRLTVV.

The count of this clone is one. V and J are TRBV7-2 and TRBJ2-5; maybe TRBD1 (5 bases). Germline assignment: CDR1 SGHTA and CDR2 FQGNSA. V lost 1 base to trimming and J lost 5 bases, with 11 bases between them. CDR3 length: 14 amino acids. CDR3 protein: CASSLGPGLETQYF. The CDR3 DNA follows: TGTGCCAGCAGCTTAGGCCCAGGGCTGGAGACCCAGTACTTC.

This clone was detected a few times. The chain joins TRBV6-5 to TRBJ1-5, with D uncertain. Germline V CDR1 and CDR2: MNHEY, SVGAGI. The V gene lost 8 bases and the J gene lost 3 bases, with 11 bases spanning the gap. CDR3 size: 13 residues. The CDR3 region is CASQTSLNQPQHF. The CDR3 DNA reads TGTGCCAGCCAGACAAGCCTCAATCAGCCCCAGCATTTT.